The 19 T cell receptor beta chains below were found in one sample sequenced in a study of cytomegalovirus exposure and HLA in healthy donors (dated by TCRdb to 2016 to 2017). The library relied on the immunoSEQ multiplex PCR assay. A mixture of 60 forward primers for TCR Vbeta segments and 13 reverse primers for TCR Jbeta segments was used in the multiplex PCR. TCRdb carries this immuneACCESS record with in-frame sequences only. Its versions omit some clonotypes, under half of them owing to an unresolved V gene in the studies checked, with the rest unexplained. The sample records about 180,000 clones, about 80% of which are singletons. In total, the top ten clones hold about 1.6% of the sample. What was sequenced was PBMCs. The source of these receptors is a man aged 40-55 years in good health and CMV-seronegative.

In nucleotides, the CDR3 is TGTGCCAGCTCCGCCGACAGGAACACTGAAGCTTTCTTT. Translating gives CASSADRNTEAFF. The chain employs TRBV18 and TRBJ1-1; D may be TRBD1 (5 bases). V lost 6 bases and J 1 base, leaving 9 bases between the germline ends. The germline gives CDR1 KGHSH, CDR2 LQKENI. This CDR3 contains 13 residues.

The chain recombines TRBV5-5 with TRBJ2-3, with 12 bases aligning to TRBD2. CDR3 size: 17 residues. With V trimmed by 1 base and J by 7 bases, 10 bases remained unmatched. Germline V lookup: CDR1 SGHKS, CDR2 YYEKEE (reference sequence). The CDR3 loop reads CASSLWTSGARMNTQYF. The CDR3 DNA follows: TGTGCCAGCAGCTTGTGGACTAGCGGGGCCAGGATGAATACGCAGTATTTT. The variable domain in full, completed from reference TRBV5-5 and TRBJ2-3, reads DAGVTQSPTHLIKTRGQQVTLRCSPISGHKSVSWYQQVLGQGPQFIFQYYEKEERGRGNFPDRFSARQFPNYSSELNVNALLLGDSALYLCASSLWTSGARMNTQYFGPGTRLTVL.

The chain employs TRBV6-5 and TRBJ2-7; 7 bases line up with TRBD2. The germline V gene has CDR1 MNHEY and CDR2 SVGAGI. Losses at the gene ends were 2 bases for V and 10 bases for J; bases not matched to a gene: 8. The CDR3 has 13 amino acids. The CDR3 sequence is CASSYTEAGPQYF. CDR3 DNA: TGTGCCAGCAGTTACACCGAAGCGGGACCTCAGTACTTC.

V gene TRBV7-8 combines with J gene TRBJ2-2; 8 bases map to TRBD2. Germline CDR1 SGHVS, CDR2 FQNEAQ. V dropped 6 bases and J dropped 5; count of bases not matched to a gene: 8. The CDR3 is 15 residues long. DNA for the CDR3: TGTGCCAGCAGAGGCGGGAGCGGGGGAACCGGGGAGCTGTTTTTT. Translation gives CASRGGSGGTGELFF.

The J gene is TRBJ2-2, the V gene TRBV4-1, with D tentatively TRBD1 (6 bases). V dropped 0 bases and J dropped 5 bases, with 19 bases sitting between them. From germline, CDR1 is MGHRA and CDR2 YSYEKL. The CDR3 loop spans 18 amino acids. In nucleotides, the CDR3 is TGCGCCAGCAGCCAAGACGCGGCGGCAGGGGATACGACCGGGGAGCTGTTTTTT. Translation gives CASSQDAAAGDTTGELFF.

The genes are TRBV14 and TRBJ2-1; D is perhaps TRBD2 (6 bases). Per the germline V gene, CDR1 is SGHDN and CDR2 is FVKESK. Trimming removed 2 bases at V and 2 bases at J, with 10 bases between. The CDR3 extends over 15 amino acids. Here the CDR3 reads CASSQSGGPYNEQFF. In DNA form, the CDR3 reads TGTGCCAGCAGCCAATCCGGGGGACCCTACAATGAGCAGTTCTTC. Full variable domain (rest looked up from reference TRBV14 and TRBJ2-1): EAGVTQFPSHSVIEKGQTVTLRCDPISGHDNLYWYRRVMGKEIKFLLHFVKESKQDESGMPNNRFLAERTGGTYSTLKVQPAELEDSGVYFCASSQSGGPYNEQFFGPGTRLTVL.

The chain joins TRBV6-1 to TRBJ2-1, with TRBD2 identical over 8 bases. Germline lookup yields CDR1 MNHNS and CDR2 SASEGT. CDR3 length equals 16 residues. The V gene end was trimmed by 3 bases and the J gene end by 8 bases; junction bases not matched to a gene: 12. CDR3 region: CASSDATSDQVYEQFF. The CDR3 nucleotides are TGTGCCAGCAGTGACGCGACTAGCGACCAAGTGTATGAGCAGTTCTTC.

The rearrangement joins TRBV19 to TRBJ2-1; 9 positions match TRBD2. Germline CDR1 is LNHDA and CDR2 is SQIVND (reference sequence). V was clipped by 3 bases and J by 10 bases; unmatched bases: 10. The CDR3 consists of 15 residues. CDR3 residues: CASSIRGRANKEQFF. The CDR3 DNA reads TGTGCCAGTAGTATTCGCGGGAGGGCTAATAAAGAGCAGTTCTTC.

J is TRBJ2-5 and V is TRBV7-2; unclear D gene. The CDR3 runs to 15 residues. Germline V gene lookup returns CDR1 SGHTA and CDR2 FQGNSA. The V end lost 1 base, the J end lost 2 bases, and 11 bases lay between the germline ends. The CDR3 bases are TGTGCCAGCAGCTTAGGGGCAGGCATACAAGAGACCCAGTACTTC. It encodes CASSLGAGIQETQYF.

This clone was detected only a few times. The chain couples TRBV7-9 to TRBJ1-1; no clear D gene. The CDR3 has 17 amino acids. CDR1 is SEHNR and CDR2 is FQNEAQ in the germline V gene (reference sequence). Deletions cut 5 bases from V and 0 bases from J, with 19 bases between. The CDR3 region has the DNA TGTGCCAGCAGCCCAAAAAACTCCGTCGGGATGAACACTGAAGCTTTCTTT. It encodes CASSPKNSVGMNTEAFF.

On this clone itself: At one end the junction does not follow the germline gene, possibly because of a read error. CDR3 protein: CASSQVGVSPLQGF. DNA of the CDR3: TGTGCCAGCAGCCAAGTAGGGGTCAGCCCTTTGCAGGGTTTT. V is TRBV4-2 and J is TRBJ1-3; tentatively, D is TRBD1 (5 bases). The germline CDR1 and CDR2 sequences are LGHNA and YNFKEQ. CDR3 length equals 14 residues.

The chain carries TRBV7-2 and TRBJ2-2, with D unclear. The V end lost 2 bases, the J end lost 8 bases, and 12 bases lay between the germline ends. This CDR3 is 14 amino acids long. Germline CDR1 reads SGHTA; CDR2 reads FQGNSA. CDR3 sequence reads: CASSLSHTEGELFF. The CDR3 DNA is TGTGCCAGCAGCTTAAGCCATACAGAAGGGGAGCTGTTTTTT.

J is TRBJ2-7 and V is TRBV11-1; a weak D match, TRBD2 (6 bases). Deletions cut 0 bases from V and 6 bases from J, with 9 bases between. This CDR3 is 13 amino acids long. Germline V gives CDR1 SGHAT, CDR2 FQDESV (reference sequence). This CDR3 reads CASSLAEGSEQYF. The CDR3 DNA follows: TGTGCCAGCAGCTTAGCGGAGGGGAGCGAGCAGTACTTC. The entire variable domain, with the rest obtained from reference TRBV11-1 and TRBJ2-7, is as follows: EAEVAQSPRYKITEKSQAVAFWCDPISGHATLYWYRQILGQGPELLVQFQDESVVDDSQLPKDRFSAERLKGVDSTLKIQPAELGDSAMYLCASSLAEGSEQYFGPGTRLTVT.

The V gene is TRBV7-2, the J gene TRBJ2-7, with D hard to call. The V end was cut by 1 base, the J end by 3 bases, with 7 bases between. Germline V lookup: CDR1 SGHTA, CDR2 FQGNSA. The CDR3 covers 13 residues. CDR3 DNA: TGTGCCAGCAGCTTAGGCGTGGTCTACGAGCAGTACTTC. It codes for CASSLGVVYEQYF.

CDR3 loop: CASSLRHNNQPQHF. CDR3 bases: TGTGCCAGCAGTCTCAGACATAACAATCAGCCCCAGCATTTT. The chain employs TRBV28 and TRBJ1-5; D gene uncertain. From germline, CDR1 is MDHEN and CDR2 SYDVKM. The length of the CDR3 is 14 residues. Trimming pared 5 bases from V and 3 bases from J, leaving 11 bases between.

V gene TRBV27 combines with J gene TRBJ1-5, with D uncertain. The V end was cut by 2 bases, the J end by 7 bases, with 6 bases between. This CDR3 region has 12 residues. In germline, CDR1 is MNHEY, CDR2 SMNVEV (reference sequence). The CDR3 reads CASSLAGQPQHF. The CDR3 DNA is TGTGCCAGCAGTTTAGCCGGGCAGCCCCAGCATTTT.

Worth noting for this clone: The sample contains more than one DNA sequence encoding this CDR3. The J gene is TRBJ2-2, the V gene TRBV4-2, with D possibly TRBD2 on 6 matching bases. V lost 0 bases to trimming and J lost 5 bases, with 7 bases between them. The CDR3 runs 14 residues. Per germline, CDR1 LGHNA and CDR2 YNFKEQ. The CDR3 spells CASSQDRGTGELFF. For the CDR3, the DNA is TGTGCCAGCAGCCAAGATCGGGGGACCGGGGAGCTGTTTTTT.

V gene TRBV30 combines with J gene TRBJ1-2; tentatively, D is TRBD1 (6 bases). The CDR3 has 15 amino acids. Germline V gene sequence: CDR1 GTSNPN, CDR2 SVGIG (reference sequence). V was pared by 1 base and J by 5 bases, with 17 bases between. The DNA of the CDR3 is TGTGCCTGGAGTGGGCAGGGGCTGGGAGGGTATGGCTACACCTTC. It specifies CAWSGQGLGGYGYTF.

The V call is TRBV7-9, the J call TRBJ2-2, with D possibly being TRBD2 (5 bases). Trimming removed 2 bases from V and 2 bases from J, with 9 bases in between. Germline V gene data show CDR1 as SEHNR and CDR2 as FQNEAQ (reference sequence). The CDR3 has 15 amino acids. CDR3 DNA: TGTGCCAGCAGCTTACGGCTAGCCAACACCGGGGAGCTGTTTTTT. Its protein product is CASSLRLANTGELFF.